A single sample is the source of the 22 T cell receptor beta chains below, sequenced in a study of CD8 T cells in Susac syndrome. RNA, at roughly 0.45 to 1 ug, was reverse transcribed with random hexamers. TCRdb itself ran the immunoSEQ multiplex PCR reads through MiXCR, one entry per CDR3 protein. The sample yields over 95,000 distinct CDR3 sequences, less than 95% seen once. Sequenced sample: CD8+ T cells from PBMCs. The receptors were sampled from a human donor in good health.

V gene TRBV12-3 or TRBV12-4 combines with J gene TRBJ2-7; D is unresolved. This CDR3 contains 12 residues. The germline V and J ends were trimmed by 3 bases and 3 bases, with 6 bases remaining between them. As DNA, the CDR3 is TGTGCCAGCAGTTTCACGGGCTACGAGCAGTACTTC. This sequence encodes CASSFTGYEQYF.

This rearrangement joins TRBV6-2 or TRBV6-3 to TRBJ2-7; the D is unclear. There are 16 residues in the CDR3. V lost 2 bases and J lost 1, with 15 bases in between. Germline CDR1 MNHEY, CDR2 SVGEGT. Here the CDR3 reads CASSYPAAIGSYEQYF. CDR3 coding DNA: TGTGCCAGCAGTTACCCGGCGGCAATCGGGTCCTACGAGCAGTACTTC.

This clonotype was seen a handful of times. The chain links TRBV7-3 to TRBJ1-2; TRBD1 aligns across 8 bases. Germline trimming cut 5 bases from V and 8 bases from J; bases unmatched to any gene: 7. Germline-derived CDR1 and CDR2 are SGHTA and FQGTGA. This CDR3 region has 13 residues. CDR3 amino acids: CASSNGGTGGYTF. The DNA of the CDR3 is TGTGCCAGCAGCAATGGCGGGACAGGCGGCTACACCTTC.

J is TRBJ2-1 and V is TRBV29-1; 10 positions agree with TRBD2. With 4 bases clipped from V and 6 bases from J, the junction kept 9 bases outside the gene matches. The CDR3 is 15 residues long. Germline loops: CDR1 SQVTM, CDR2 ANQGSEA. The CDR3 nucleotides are TGCAGCGTTGCCCCTAGCGGGGGTATAGGCAATGAGCAGTTCTTC. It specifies CSVAPSGGIGNEQFF.

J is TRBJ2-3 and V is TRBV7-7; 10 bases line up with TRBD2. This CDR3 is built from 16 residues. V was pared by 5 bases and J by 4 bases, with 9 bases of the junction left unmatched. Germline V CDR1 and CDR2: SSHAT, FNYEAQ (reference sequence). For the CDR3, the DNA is TGTGCCAGCAGCCCCCGGACAGCGGGAGGGCCAGATACGCAGTATTTT. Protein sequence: CASSPRTAGGPDTQYF.

The CDR3: CASSQVRDRNQPQHF. The CDR3 nucleotides read TGCGCCAGCAGCCAAGTCAGGGACCGCAATCAGCCCCAGCATTTT. The chain employs TRBV4-1 and TRBJ1-5, with a weak D call TRBD1 (5 bases). Germline CDR1 reads MGHRA; CDR2 reads YSYEKL. V was cut by 1 base and J by 2 bases, with 9 bases left in between. The CDR3 covers 15 residues.

This CDR3 reads CASRSRGQAFF. The CDR3 coding sequence is TGTGCCAGCAGGTCCAGGGGGCAAGCTTTCTTT. This chain uses TRBV3-1 with TRBJ1-1; 8 positions match TRBD1. Germline-derived CDR1 and CDR2 are LGHDT and YNNKEL (reference sequence). The trim removed 6 bases at V and 9 bases at J, leaving 3 bases unmatched. The CDR3 is 11 residues long.

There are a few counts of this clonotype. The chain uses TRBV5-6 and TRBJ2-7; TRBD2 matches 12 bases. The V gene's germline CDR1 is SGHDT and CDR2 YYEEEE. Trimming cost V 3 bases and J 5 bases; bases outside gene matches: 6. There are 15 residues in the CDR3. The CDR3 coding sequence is TGTGCCAGCAGCTGGACTAGCGGGGATATAAACGAGCAGTACTTC. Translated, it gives CASSWTSGDINEQYF.

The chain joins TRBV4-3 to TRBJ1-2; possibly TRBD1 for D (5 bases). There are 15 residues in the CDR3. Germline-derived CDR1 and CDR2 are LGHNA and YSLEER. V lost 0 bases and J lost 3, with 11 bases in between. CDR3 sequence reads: CASSQEGRVDYGYTF. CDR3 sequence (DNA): TGCGCCAGCAGCCAAGAGGGCAGGGTGGACTATGGCTACACCTTC.

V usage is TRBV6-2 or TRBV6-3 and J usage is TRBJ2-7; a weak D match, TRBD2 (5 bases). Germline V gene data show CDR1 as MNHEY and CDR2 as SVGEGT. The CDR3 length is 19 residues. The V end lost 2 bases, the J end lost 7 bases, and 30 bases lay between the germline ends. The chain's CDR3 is CASSYTTPSRGNPSDEQYF. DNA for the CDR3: TGTGCCAGCAGTTACACAACCCCCAGTCGGGGTAACCCCTCGGATGAGCAGTACTTC.

The CDR3: CASSAGTGYTEAFF. The CDR3 DNA follows: TGTGCCAGCAGTGCCGGGACAGGCTACACTGAAGCTTTCTTT. The rearrangement joins TRBV28 to TRBJ1-1, with TRBD1 matching over 8 bases. Germline lookup yields CDR1 MDHEN and CDR2 SYDVKM. This CDR3 is built from 14 residues. Losses at the gene ends were 5 bases for V and 3 bases for J; bases not matched to a gene: 5. Full variable domain (outside the CDR3, taken from reference TRBV28 and TRBJ1-1): DVKVTQSSRYLVKRTGEKVFLECVQDMDHENMFWYRQDPGLGLRLIYFSYDVKMKEKGDIPEGYSVSREKKERFSLILESASTNQTSMYLCASSAGTGYTEAFFGQGTRLTVV.

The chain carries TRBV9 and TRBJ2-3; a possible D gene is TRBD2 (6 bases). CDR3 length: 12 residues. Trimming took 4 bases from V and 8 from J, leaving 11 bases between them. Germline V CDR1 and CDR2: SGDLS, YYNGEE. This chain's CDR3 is CASSPRRGTQYF. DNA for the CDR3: TGTGCCAGCAGCCCCCGGAGGGGTACGCAGTATTTT.

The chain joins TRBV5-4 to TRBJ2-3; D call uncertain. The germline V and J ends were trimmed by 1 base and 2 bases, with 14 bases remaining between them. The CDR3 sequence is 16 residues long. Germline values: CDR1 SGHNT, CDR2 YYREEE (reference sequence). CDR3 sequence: CASSLLTEGVTDTQYF. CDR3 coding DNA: TGTGCCAGCAGCTTGCTCACGGAAGGAGTCACAGATACGCAGTATTTT.

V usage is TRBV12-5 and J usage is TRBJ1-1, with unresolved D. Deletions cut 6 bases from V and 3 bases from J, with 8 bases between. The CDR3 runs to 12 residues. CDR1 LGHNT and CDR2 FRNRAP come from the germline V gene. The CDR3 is CASGREHTEAFF. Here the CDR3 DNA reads TGTGCTAGTGGCCGGGAACACACTGAAGCTTTCTTT.

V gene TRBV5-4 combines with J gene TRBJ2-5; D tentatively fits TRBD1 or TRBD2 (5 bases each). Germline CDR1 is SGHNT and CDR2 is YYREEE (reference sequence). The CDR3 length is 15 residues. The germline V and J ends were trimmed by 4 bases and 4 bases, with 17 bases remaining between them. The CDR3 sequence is CASSLAGGDRETQYF. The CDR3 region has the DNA TGTGCCAGCAGCCTCGCGGGTGGGGACCGAGAGACCCAGTACTTC.

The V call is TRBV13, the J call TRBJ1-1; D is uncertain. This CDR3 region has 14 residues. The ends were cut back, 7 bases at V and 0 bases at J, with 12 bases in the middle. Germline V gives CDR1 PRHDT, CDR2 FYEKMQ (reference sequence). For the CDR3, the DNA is TGTGCCAGCAAGGGCAGGAAAATGAACACTGAAGCTTTCTTT. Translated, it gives CASKGRKMNTEAFF.

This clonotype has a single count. The CDR3 DNA follows: TGTGCCATCTCTCCCGGGAGTGCGAGGGAGACCCAGTACTTC. As protein: CAISPGSARETQYF. The chain joins TRBV10-3 to TRBJ2-5; possibly TRBD2 for D (6 bases). V was shortened by 8 bases and J by 5 bases, with 18 bases between the two germline ends. CDR1 is ENHRY and CDR2 is SYGVKD in the germline V gene. The CDR3 has 14 residues.

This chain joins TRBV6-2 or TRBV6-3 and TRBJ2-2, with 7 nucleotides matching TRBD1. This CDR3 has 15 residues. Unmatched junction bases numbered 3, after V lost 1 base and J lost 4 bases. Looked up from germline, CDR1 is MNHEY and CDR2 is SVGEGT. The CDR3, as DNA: TGTGCCAGCAGTTACTTGGCAGGGGGCACCGGGGAGCTGTTTTTT. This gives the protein CASSYLAGGTGELFF.

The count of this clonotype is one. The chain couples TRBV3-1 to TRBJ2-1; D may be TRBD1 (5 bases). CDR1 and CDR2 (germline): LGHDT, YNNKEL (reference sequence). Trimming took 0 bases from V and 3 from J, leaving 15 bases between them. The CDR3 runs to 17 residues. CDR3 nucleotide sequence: TGTGCCAGCAGCCAAGATCGATGGGCAGGGAACTACAATGAGCAGTTCTTC. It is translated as CASSQDRWAGNYNEQFF.

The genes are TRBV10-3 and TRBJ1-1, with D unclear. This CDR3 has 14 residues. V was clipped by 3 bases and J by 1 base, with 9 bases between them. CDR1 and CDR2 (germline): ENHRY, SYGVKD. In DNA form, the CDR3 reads TGTGCCATCAGTGACTCATTGGGGAACACTGAAGCTTTCTTT. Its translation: CAISDSLGNTEAFF.

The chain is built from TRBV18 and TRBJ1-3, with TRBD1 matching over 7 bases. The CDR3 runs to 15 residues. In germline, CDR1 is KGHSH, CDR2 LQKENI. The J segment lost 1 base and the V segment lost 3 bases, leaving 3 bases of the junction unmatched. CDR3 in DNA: TGTGCCAGCTCACCCCCGACAGGGTCTGGAAACACCATATATTTT. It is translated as CASSPPTGSGNTIYF.

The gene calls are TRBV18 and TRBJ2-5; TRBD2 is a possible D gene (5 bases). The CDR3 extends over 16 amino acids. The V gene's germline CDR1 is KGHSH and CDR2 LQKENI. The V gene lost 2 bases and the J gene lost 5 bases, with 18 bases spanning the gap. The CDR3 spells CASSPMESGEGETQYF. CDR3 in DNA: TGTGCCAGCTCACCAATGGAGTCCGGGGAAGGGGAGACCCAGTACTTC.